This T cell receptor beta chain was recorded in a study of CD8 T cells in Susac syndrome. Random hexamers were used to reverse transcribe roughly 0.45 to 1 ug of RNA. The TCR beta CDR3 was amplified by immunoSEQ multiplex PCR across 54 Vbeta, 13 Jbeta. TCRdb recomputed calls from the immunoSEQ multiplex PCR reads with MiXCR, one row per CDR3 protein. The sample yields roughly 120,000 distinct CDR3 sequences, over 85% seen once. V lost 0 bases, J lost 7 bases, and 22 bases lay in between. CDR3 length: 17 residues. The germline V gene has CDR1 MNHEY and CDR2 SMNVEV (reference sequence). Treatment-naive patients with stable or active relapsing-remitting disease served as multiple sclerosis controls. The authors negatively isolated CD8+ and CD4+ T cells and FACS-enriched TEMRA cells.

Sequenced sample: CD8+ T cells from PBMCs. This sequence joins TRBV27 and TRBJ2-7, with TRBD2 as a possible D gene (6 bases). The receptor comes from a human donor with multiple sclerosis. CDR3 loop: CASSLSPGGTRPDEQYF. The CDR3, as DNA: TGTGCCAGCAGTTTATCTCCAGGCGGGACTCGTCCGGATGAGCAGTACTTC.